The rows below give T cell receptor beta chains drawn from one sample of a study of blood T cell repertoires in COVID-19. Sequenced by immunoSEQ multiplex PCR; TCRdb stores in-frame clones only, minus some. The table has about 290,000 clones, approximately 90% seen once; the top ten hold about 4.6%. The sample was peripheral blood. These receptors were collected from a man between 35 and 55 years old with acute or convalescent COVID-19. Each CDR3 is given with its conserved first and last residue. The D gene is left open where the match is weak. The size of a clone is reported for some rows only, either as once, few or many, or as a class for expanded clones.

cdr3_length j_call clone_size d_call v_call cdr3_nt cdr3_aa
15 TRBJ2-1 NA NA TRBV7-3 TGTGCCAGCAGCTTACGATGGGGGGATTACAATGAGCAGTTCTTC CASSLRWGDYNEQFF
16 TRBJ2-3 NA NA TRBV27 TGTGCCAGCAGTTTAGTCGTTCCCAGGGGTGCAGATACGCAGTATTTT CASSLVVPRGADTQYF
14 TRBJ1-1 NA NA TRBV6-5 TGTGCCAGCAGTATGGAGGGAGGAGAACTGGGGGCTTTCTTT CASSMEGGELGAFF
15 TRBJ2-1 NA TRBD1 TRBV9 TGTGCCAGCAGCCCGTGGACAGGGTCCTACAATGAGCAGTTCTTC CASSPWTGSYNEQFF
15 TRBJ2-7 NA TRBD1 TRBV7-2 TGTGCCAGCAGCCCCCGGGACAGAACCTTCTACGAGCAGTACTTC CASSPRDRTFYEQYF
13 TRBJ2-3 once TRBD2 TRBV19 TGTGCCAGCGCGGGGGGGAGCACAGATACGCAGTATTTT CASAGGSTDTQYF
14 TRBJ2-6 once NA TRBV19 TGTGCCAGTAGCGCTAGCATTGGGGCCAACGTCCTGACTTTC CASSASIGANVLTF
15 TRBJ1-5 NA NA TRBV6-5 TGTGCCAGCAGTTACAGGGAGTCAAGCAATCAGCCCCAGCATTTT CASSYRESSNQPQHF
14 TRBJ2-2 NA TRBD1 TRBV18 TGTGCCAGCTCACCGGGACAGTCCGCCGGGGAGCTGTTTTTT CASSPGQSAGELFF
12 TRBJ1-5 NA NA TRBV19 TGTGCCAGTAGTAGACATAGTCAGCCCCAGCATTTT CASSRHSQPQHF
14 TRBJ1-2 NA TRBD1 TRBV5-1 TGCGCCAGCAGCTTGACAGGGGATAACTATGGCTACACCTTC CASSLTGDNYGYTF
16 TRBJ1-3 NA TRBD1 TRBV6-1 TGTGCCAGCAGTGAGGGACTGACAGGGAATGGAAACACCATATATTTT CASSEGLTGNGNTIYF
13 TRBJ1-2 NA NA TRBV19 TGTGCCAGTACTCATCCGGGATTATATCGCTACACCTTC CASTHPGLYRYTF
13 TRBJ1-2 NA NA TRBV5-4 TGTGCCAGCAGCTTGGGACAGATCTATGGCTACACCTTC CASSLGQIYGYTF
14 TRBJ1-1 NA TRBD1 TRBV19 TGTGCCAGTGGAAGACAGGGGGCGAACACTGAAGCTTTCTTT CASGRQGANTEAFF
16 TRBJ2-2 NA NA TRBV24-1 TGTGCCACCAGTGATTCTGAGACTTCGAACACCGGGGAGCTGTTTTTT CATSDSETSNTGELFF
16 TRBJ2-1 NA TRBD2 TRBV24-1 TGTGCCACCAGTGACCCGACTAGCGGGGCCCCGGGTGAGCAGTTCTTC CATSDPTSGAPGEQFF
13 TRBJ1-1 NA NA TRBV5-4 TGTGCCAGCAGCTTGGTTACGTCAGCTGAAGCTTTCTTT CASSLVTSAEAFF
14 TRBJ1-1 few NA TRBV9 TGTGCCAGCAGCTCACGCCTAGGAGCCACTGAAGCTTTCTTT CASSSRLGATEAFF
12 TRBJ1-2 NA NA TRBV6-6 TGTGCCAGCAGGGAGGGGTTCTATGGCTACACCTTC CASREGFYGYTF
17 TRBJ1-4 NA NA TRBV5-5 TGTGCCAGCAGCTTGGAGTTCGTGGCGAGGCAGGGCGAAAAACTGTTTTTT CASSLEFVARQGEKLFF
16 TRBJ2-1 NA TRBD2 TRBV6-5 TGTGCCAGCAGTTACGCCCAAACTAGCGCCGACAATGAGCAGTTCTTC CASSYAQTSADNEQFF
14 TRBJ2-2 NA TRBD2 TRBV9 TGTGCCAGCAGCGTTAGCGGGGTCACCGGGGAGCTGTTTTTT CASSVSGVTGELFF
13 TRBJ1-1 NA NA TRBV10-2 TGCGCCAGCAGTGCGACAGTGAACACTGAAGCTTTCTTT CASSATVNTEAFF
13 TRBJ1-1 NA NA TRBV10-2 TGCGCCAGCAGCCCTGACCTGTTCGGGAAAGCTTTCTTT CASSPDLFGKAFF
13 TRBJ1-1 NA NA TRBV27 TGTGCCAGCCACCCAGGATCGAACACTGAAGCTTTCTTT CASHPGSNTEAFF
13 TRBJ2-3 NA NA TRBV7-9 TGTGCCAGCAGCACCCCGGGACTCACGTCTCCGTATTTT CASSTPGLTSPYF
14 TRBJ1-2 NA NA TRBV29-1 TGCAGCGTTGAAGACGGGCCAGGGGAGAATGGCTACACCTTC CSVEDGPGENGYTF
13 TRBJ2-5 NA NA TRBV10-3 TGTGCCATCAGAGCCGCAGGGGTGGAGACCCAGTACTTC CAIRAAGVETQYF
13 TRBJ1-2 few NA TRBV15 TGTGCCACCAGCAGAGGGGCAGCCTATGGCTACACCTTC CATSRGAAYGYTF
16 TRBJ1-2 NA TRBD1 TRBV27 TGTGCCAGCAGTTTACTCGGACAGGGGGACCTTTATGGCTACACCTTC CASSLLGQGDLYGYTF
15 TRBJ1-2 NA NA TRBV14 TGTGCCAGCAGCCCAGAACCATCCTACTTACATGGCTACACCTTC CASSPEPSYLHGYTF
15 TRBJ2-2 NA TRBD1 TRBV24-1 TGTGCCACCAGTGATTTAACAGGGGGCGGCGGGGAGCTGTTTTTT CATSDLTGGGGELFF